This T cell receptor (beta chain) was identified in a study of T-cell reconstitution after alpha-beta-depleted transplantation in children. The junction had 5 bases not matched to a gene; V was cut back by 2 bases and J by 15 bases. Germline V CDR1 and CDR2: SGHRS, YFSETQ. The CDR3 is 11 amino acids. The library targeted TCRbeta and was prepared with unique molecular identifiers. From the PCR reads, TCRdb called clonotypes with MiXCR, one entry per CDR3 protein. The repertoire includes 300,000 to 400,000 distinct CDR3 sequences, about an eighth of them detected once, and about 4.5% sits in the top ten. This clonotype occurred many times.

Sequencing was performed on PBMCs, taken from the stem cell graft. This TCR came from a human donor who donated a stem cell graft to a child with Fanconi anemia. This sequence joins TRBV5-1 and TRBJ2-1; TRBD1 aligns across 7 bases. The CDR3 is CASSFDRALFF. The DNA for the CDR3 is TGCGCCAGCAGCTTCGACAGGGCCCTGTTCTTC. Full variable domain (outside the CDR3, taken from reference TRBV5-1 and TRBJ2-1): KAGVTQTPRYLIKTRGQQVTLSCSPISGHRSVSWYQQTPGQGLQFLFEYFSETQRNKGNFPGRFSGRQFSNSRSEMNVSTLELGDSALYLCASSFDRALFFGPGTRLTVL.